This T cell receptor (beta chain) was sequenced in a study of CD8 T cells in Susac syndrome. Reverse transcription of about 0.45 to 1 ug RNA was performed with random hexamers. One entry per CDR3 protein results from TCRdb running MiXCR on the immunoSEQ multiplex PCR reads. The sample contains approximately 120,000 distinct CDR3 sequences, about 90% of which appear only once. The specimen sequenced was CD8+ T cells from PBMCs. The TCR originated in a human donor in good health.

CDR3 DNA sequence: TGTGCCAGCAGTTCGCCGGGACAGCTAGCTCGGTTCGATGGCTACACCTTC. Residues: CASSSPGQLARFDGYTF. The chain recombines TRBV12-3 or TRBV12-4 with TRBJ1-2; 7 bases are a match to TRBD1. CDR3 length: 17 amino acids. V gave up 4 bases and J gave up 6 bases; unmatched junction bases: 17.